This entry lists 21 T cell receptor beta chains sequenced from one sample in a study of CD8+ T cells in alopecia areata. The sorting of pooled cutaneous lymph node cells relied on CD4, CD8alpha, NKG2D, NKG2ACE and other markers. As the sequencing template, cDNA was produced by extracting RNA and reverse transcribing it. The repertoire was sequenced with immunoSEQ multiplex PCR; TCRdb's copy has only in-frame clones and lacks some. The sample holds 250,000 or so clones, and no clone turns up only once. Sequencing was performed on CD4+ T cells sorted from a lymph node. These receptors all come from a C3H/HeJ mouse with alopecia areata. Mouse MHC haplotype: H2-k.

About this clone itself: The genes are named according to mouse. The CDR3 is cut off 4 residues early in the read; its end comes from the germline J gene. The chain is built from TRBV5 and TRBJ2-5; a weak D match, TRBD2 (7 bases). This CDR3 is 15 amino acids long. CDR1 and CDR2 (germline): LGHNA, YNLKQL (reference sequence). This chain's CDR3 is CASSQVGGAHDTQYF. The DNA read from the CDR3 is TGTGCCAGCAGCCAAGTGGGGGGCGCACATGAC.

This clone was seen many times. Any gene name here is a mouse gene name. The sequenced fragment ends 4 residues before the CDR3 boundary, so the rest is inferred from the germline J gene. V is TRBV17 and J is TRBJ2-5, with unresolved D. The CDR3 runs 15 residues. Trimming left V 3 bases short and J 2 bases short, with 12 bases between. Germline-derived CDR1 and CDR2 are MNHDT and YYDKIL. The CDR3 reads CASSSPDKFQDTQYF. Incomplete CDR3 DNA: TGTGCTAGCAGTAGTCCCGACAAATTCCAAGAC.

Regarding this clone: The gene names here belong to mouse. The CDR3 goes on 4 residues after the read ends, and that part is filled in from the germline J gene. The chain has TRBV19 and TRBJ2-5; TRBD1 agrees at 7 bases. The CDR3 covers 14 residues. CDR1 and CDR2 from the germline V gene are FNHDT and SITEND (reference sequence). With 5 bases clipped from V and 3 bases from J, the junction kept 6 bases outside the gene matches. Incomplete CDR3 DNA: TGTGCCAGCAGAGCCCGGGACAGACAAGAC. This encodes CASRARDRQD. The entire CDR3 protein reads CASRARDRQDTQYF.

This clone was recorded a few times. Any gene name here is a mouse gene name. The same CDR3 also results from other DNA sequences found in this sample. This CDR3 reads CASSDWYEQYF. Partial CDR3 DNA: TGTGCCAGCAGTGATTGGTAT. V is TRBV13-1 and J is TRBJ2-7; no clear D. Read data end 4 residues before the CDR3 end; the end is taken from the germline J gene. The germline V gene has CDR1 NSHNY and CDR2 SYGAGN. CDR3 size: 11 residues.

Of note for this clone: Gene names are the mouse ones. The sample holds other DNA sequences that translate to the same CDR3. Partial CDR3 DNA: TGTGCCAGCAGCCAAGAGGTCCAAGAC. Translation gives CASSQEVQD. The whole CDR3 reads CASSQEVQDTQYF. The chain couples TRBV5 to TRBJ2-5; D gene unclear. Read data end 4 residues before the CDR3 end; the end is taken from the germline J gene. This CDR3 has 13 residues. Trimming left V 0 bases short and J 2 bases short, with 3 bases between. The germline gives CDR1 LGHNA, CDR2 YNLKQL (reference sequence).

Of note for this clone: Mouse gene names and germline throughout. Read sequence stops 4 residues before the CDR3 end, and the germline J gene provides the missing end. The V call is TRBV13-1, the J call TRBJ1-1; D gene unclear. Trimming took off 5 bases at V and 0 bases at J, with 8 bases between the two ends. CDR3 length: 13 amino acids. Germline CDR1 reads NSHNY; CDR2 reads SYGAGN. The CDR3 is CASRSKSNTEVFF. CDR3 bases read: TGTGCCAGCAGAAGTAAATCAAACACA.

This clone has only a few counts. Mouse gene names and germline throughout. The DNA read from the CDR3 is TGTGCCAGCAGCCAGAATGAAGAC. Protein sequence: CASSQNED. The entire CDR3 reads CASSQNEDTQYF. The V gene is TRBV5, the J gene TRBJ2-5, with D unresolved. The read stops 4 residues short of the end of the CDR3; the missing end is completed from the germline J gene. The CDR3 is made up of 12 amino acids. Per germline, CDR1 LGHNA and CDR2 YNLKQL (reference sequence).

This clone occurred a few times. Gene names are mouse gene names. The CDR3 end is not reached by the read, which stops 4 residues before it; the germline J gene fills it in. The chain combines TRBV13-1 with TRBJ1-2, with D unclear. The germline V and J ends were trimmed by 0 bases and 0 bases, with 9 bases remaining between them. CDR3 size: 15 residues. Looked up from germline, CDR1 is NSHNY and CDR2 is SYGAGN. CDR3 region: CASSDDGNANSDYTF. CDR3 DNA, as far as it was read: TGTGCCAGCAGTGATGATGGTAATGCAAACTCC.

This clone was picked up a small number of times. Genes and germline come from the mouse. From the germline J gene comes the end of the CDR3, since the read stops 4 residues before it. The same CDR3 arises from other DNA sequences in this sample as well. The genes are TRBV1 and TRBJ1-2; D possibly corresponds to TRBD1 (6 bases). Trimming shortened V by 6 bases and J by 0 bases, and 11 bases separated the two germline ends. Germline assignment: CDR1 NSQYPW and CDR2 LRSPGD (reference sequence). The CDR3 is made up of 14 amino acids. The CDR3 here is CTCSSGTTNSDYTF. The sequenced part of the CDR3 DNA is TGCACCTGCAGCTCCGGGACAACAAACTCC.

This clone has only a few counts. Gene and germline names: mouse. The CDR3 goes on 4 residues after the read ends, and that part is filled in from the germline J gene. Other DNA sequences within the sample encode an identical CDR3. The chain combines TRBV13-3 with TRBJ1-1; TRBD1 matches at 9 bases. Germline CDR1 is NNHDY and CDR2 is SYVADS. The CDR3 extends over 13 amino acids. Trimming removed 5 bases from V and 4 bases from J; junction bases left unmatched: 3. Partial CDR3 DNA: TGTGCCAGCAGGACAGGGGGGGGCACA. Its protein product is CASRTGGGT. The CDR3 as a whole reads CASRTGGGTEVFF.

This clone was observed a few times. Gene names refer to mouse genes. Sequencing ends 4 residues short of the CDR3 end; the germline J gene provides the rest. The chain employs TRBV19 and TRBJ2-3; no clear D gene. There are 11 residues in the CDR3. Germline CDR1 FNHDT, CDR2 SITEND (reference sequence). The CDR3 bases that were read are TGTGCCAGCAGTCCCCAAGAA. Its protein product is CASSPQE. From start to end, the CDR3 is CASSPQETLYF.

Concerning this clone itself: Mouse gene names apply. The CDR3 extends 4 residues past the end of the read, so its final part is completed from the germline J gene. This rearrangement joins TRBV1 to TRBJ2-5, with TRBD2 matching 7 bases. Germline CDR1 reads NSQYPW; CDR2 reads LRSPGD (reference sequence). This CDR3 comprises 16 residues. The CDR3 sequence: CTCSADRGGGEDTQYF. The covered CDR3 bases are TGCACCTGCAGTGCAGATCGGGGGGGTGGGGAAGAC.

A word on this clone: Gene names and germline refer to mouse. The CDR3 extends 3 residues past the end of the read, so its final part is completed from the germline J gene. The rearrangement links TRBV31 to TRBJ1-6, with a weak D call TRBD1 (5 bases). TRBJ1-6 is designated an ORF whose function remains uncertain. This CDR3 spans 15 amino acids. Germline CDR1 GKSSPN, CDR2 SITVG. The V end was cut by 1 base, the J end by 3 bases, with 10 bases between. The CDR3 loop is CAWSQGSDYNSPLYF. The DNA read from the CDR3 is TGTGCCTGGAGTCAGGGGTCCGACTATAATTCGCCC.

This clone was counted between two and nine times. The germline and genes are mouse ones. Sequencing ends 4 residues short of the CDR3 end; the germline J gene provides the rest. The chain has TRBV14 and TRBJ2-2; 7 nucleotides align to TRBD1. V lost 5 bases to trimming and J lost 3 bases; unmatched junction nucleotides: 4. Germline assignment: CDR1 SGHDT and CDR2 FRDEAV. The CDR3 is 14 residues long. The sequenced part of the CDR3 DNA is TGTGCCAGCAGCCTACAGGGGTACACCGGG. Translation gives CASSLQGYTG. The complete CDR3 reads CASSLQGYTGQLYF.

As for this clone: Here the gene names and germline are mouse. The read is 3 residues too short to cover the CDR3 end, so that end is filled in from the germline J gene. The chain has TRBV5 and TRBJ1-6; D perhaps matches TRBD1 (5 bases). TRBJ1-6 is labeled an ORF, and its function is uncertain. V was cut by 5 bases and J by 0 bases, with 8 bases left in between. This CDR3 has 15 residues. CDR1 LGHNA and CDR2 YNLKQL come from the germline V gene (reference sequence). CDR3 sequence: CASSVGHSYNSPLYF. The sequenced part of the CDR3 DNA is TGTGCCAGCAGCGTCGGACATTCCTATAATTCGCCC.

This clone was seen only a few times. The germline and genes are mouse ones. CDR3 in amino acids: CASSQGLGFNQDTQYF. CDR3 DNA, as far as it was read: TGTGCCAGCAGCCAAGGACTGGGGTTTAACCAAGAC. The rearrangement uses TRBV5 and TRBJ2-5; 8 bases line up with TRBD2. The sequenced fragment ends 4 residues before the CDR3 boundary, so the rest is inferred from the germline J gene. V was clipped by 1 base and J by 0 bases; unmatched bases: 3. The CDR3 has 16 amino acids. CDR1 and CDR2 from the germline V gene are LGHNA and YNLKQL (reference sequence).

This clone has more than one count but fewer than ten. Gene names and germline refer to mouse. From the germline J gene comes the end of the CDR3, since the read stops 4 residues before it. The rearrangement uses TRBV5 and TRBJ2-5; 10 nucleotides line up with TRBD2. The CDR3 covers 16 residues. Per germline, CDR1 LGHNA and CDR2 YNLKQL (reference sequence). CDR3 residues: CASSQDGLGGRDTQYF. The CDR3 DNA, read in part, is TGTGCCAGCAGCCAAGATGGGCTGGGGGGGCGAGAC.

Note on this clone: Gene labels here are mouse ones. Coverage ceases 4 residues before the CDR3 finishes, and the germline J gene fills in the end. The genes are TRBV1 and TRBJ2-2; 10 bases fit TRBD1. The V gene end was trimmed by 2 bases and the J gene end by 6 bases; junction bases not matched to a gene: 3. This CDR3 comprises 15 residues. Germline assignment: CDR1 NSQYPW and CDR2 LRSPGD (reference sequence). CDR3 region: CTCSASGTGAGQLYF. The sequenced part of the CDR3 DNA is TGCACCTGCAGTGCATCCGGGACAGGGGCCGGG.

Points on this clone: The genes are named according to mouse. Read sequence stops 4 residues before the CDR3 end, and the germline J gene provides the missing end. Other DNA sequences within the sample encode an identical CDR3. J is TRBJ2-1 and V is TRBV13-1; 10 nucleotides match TRBD2. Germline-derived CDR1 and CDR2 are NSHNY and SYGAGN. The CDR3 consists of 14 residues. CDR3 DNA, as far as it was read: TGTGCCAGCAGTGATGGGGGACTGGGGGCT. Translating it yields CASSDGGLGA. The entire CDR3 sequence reads CASSDGGLGAEQFF.

This clone has just a few counts. Genes here carry mouse names. The observed sequence ends 4 residues before the CDR3 terminus, with the missing tail filled in from the germline J gene. The sample carries other DNA sequences with the same CDR3. V and J are TRBV19 and TRBJ2-7; 10 positions match TRBD2. The CDR3 contains 13 residues. Germline-derived CDR1 and CDR2 are FNHDT and SITEND (reference sequence). CDR3 amino acids: CASSSTGGYEQYF. The sequenced part of the CDR3 DNA is TGTGCCAGCAGTTCGACTGGGGGGTAT.

On this clone: Genes here carry mouse names. The CDR3 is cut off 4 residues early in the read; its end comes from the germline J gene. This chain joins TRBV31 and TRBJ1-2; a weak D match, TRBD1 (6 bases). The germline V and J ends were trimmed by 1 base and 3 bases, with 12 bases remaining between them. This CDR3 is built from 14 residues. Germline values: CDR1 GKSSPN, CDR2 SITVG. CDR3 DNA, as far as it was read: TGTGCCTGGAGTCCTACAGGGTCGGACTCC. It is translated as CAWSPTGSDS. The whole CDR3 protein reads CAWSPTGSDSDYTF.